This TCR beta chain was captured in a study of PD-1 blockade in classical Hodgkin lymphoma. Study-level findings and limits: Compared with healthy donors, newly diagnosed patients reportedly showed lower baseline TCR diversity. CD4+ TCR diversity, unlike CD8+, climbed significantly by C4D1. The study found complete responders had baseline diversity similar to newly diagnosed patients.

Germline CDR1 reads MNHEY; CDR2 reads SVGAGI. This CDR3 region has 13 residues. Trimming stripped 2 bases from V and 2 bases from J, with 6 bases between. The time point denotes: cycle 4 day 1 (C4D1), after more than five weeks of nivolumab. Each and every patient relapsed after autologous stem cell transplantation, and patients got differing brentuximab vedotin exposure. From thawed PBMCs, magnetic negative selection was used to isolate the CD8+ T cells. Best response was recorded as complete response, partial response or progressive disease. A note on this clone: Its specificity is not known.

Sequencing used immunoSEQ multiplex PCR; TCRdb keeps in-frame clones, though not all of them. In the table there are 9,500 to 10,000 clones, under 80% of which are singletons. The sequencing used CD8+ T cells from blood, collected before the fourth cycle of nivolumab. The clonotype originates from a human donor with classical Hodgkin lymphoma. The chain joins TRBV6-5 to TRBJ2-5; no clear D. Written as DNA, the CDR3 is TGTGCCAGCAGTTACGGGATGCAAGAGACCCAGTACTTC. Its translation is CASSYGMQETQYF.